Here is one T cell receptor beta chain with its context. Clones were sequenced by immunoSEQ multiplex PCR, and TCRdb holds only the in-frame ones, with some missing. The sample comprises around 15,000 clones, roughly nine tenths of which are singletons, and 65% to 75% rests with the top ten. V gave up 0 bases and J gave up 3 bases, with 6 bases separating them. The germline gives CDR1 LGHNA, CDR2 YSLEER. The CDR3 covers 13 residues. These data belong to a study of OX40 agonist ivuxolimab in advanced cancers. The chain uses TRBV4-3 and TRBJ2-7, with D perhaps TRBD2 (6 bases). The TCR comes from an adult with an advanced solid tumor such as melanoma, head and neck, liver or kidney cancer. The sample here was CD4+ or CD8+ T cells sorted from blood, taken in a trial of the OX40 agonist ivuxolimab. CDR3: CASSQDGSYEQYF. CDR3 sequence (DNA): TGCGCCAGCAGCCAAGACGGGAGCTACGAGCAGTACTTC.